The sequence of this TCR beta chain was determined in a study of cytomegalovirus exposure and HLA in healthy donors. This CDR3 spans 15 amino acids. Looked up from germline, CDR1 is MNHEY and CDR2 is SMNVEV (reference sequence). The V gene lost 7 bases and the J gene lost 0 bases, with 13 bases spanning the gap. Notes on the study in general: In vitro data verified a few CMV-associated chains as specific for CMV antigens. Researchers counted 164 TCR beta chains as cytomegalovirus-associated. HLA-A and HLA-B allele assignments for most subjects were reportedly predicted accurately using TCR beta sequences.

The PCR was carried out with 60 Vbeta primers and 13 Jbeta primers. Generated by immunoSEQ multiplex PCR, the TCRdb table keeps only in-frame clones and is missing some. Among a few hundred thousand clones listed, 80% were seen once. Concerning this clone itself: The antigen remains unidentified.

This TCR came from a girl aged 2-9 years in good health and CMV-seronegative. V usage is TRBV27 and J usage is TRBJ1-5; no reliable D call. Sequenced material: PBMCs. CDR3 nucleotide sequence: TGTGCCAGCAAGGCTGAGGTTAATAGCAATCAGCCCCAGCATTTT. It translates to CASKAEVNSNQPQHF.